This T cell receptor beta chain came from a study of blood T cell repertoires in COVID-19. Background on the study: Researchers got acute and convalescent COVID-19 samples from the United States, Italy and Spain. T cells, B-cell-depleted T cells, or PBMCs supplied cDNA or gDNA.

This CDR3 is built from 15 residues. Unmatched junction bases numbered 8, after V lost 3 bases and J lost 9 bases. Germline V gene sequence: CDR1 SGHTA, CDR2 FQGNSA. Source study methods: Reference gene primer amplification yielded estimated nucleated cell counts. Sequencing used immunoSEQ multiplex PCR; TCRdb keeps in-frame clones, though not all of them. D and trimming were read from the DNA, whereas the V and J calls and clone size are those reported in that table. The data hold 110,000 to 150,000 clones, with around 89% observed a single time. Sequenced sample: peripheral blood. The chain employs TRBV7-2 and TRBJ2-1; 10 nucleotides match TRBD1. The sequence came from a man between 60 and 75 years old with active or convalescent COVID-19. The CDR3 spells CASSFGDRGPGEQFF. The CDR3 coding sequence is TGTGCCAGCAGCTTTGGGGACAGGGGCCCTGGTGAGCAGTTCTTC.